This T cell receptor (beta chain) was obtained from a study of technical replicates of blood from a handful of donors (dated by TCRdb to the late 2010s). Points on this clone: No cognate antigen has been identified for it. Base qualities are missing; no much larger clone stands one base away.

CDR1 and CDR2, per the germline V gene, are WSHSY and SAAADI. The CDR3 measures 15 amino acids from cysteine to phenylalanine. The entry retains the CDR3 DNA only, 45 bases that are in frame from base 1. V gives up 3 bases and J gives up 0 bases, and the segment between their germline ends measures 9 bases. The library was built by means of the immunoSEQ multiplex PCR assay. TCRdb mirrors the immuneACCESS table, restricted to in-frame sequences. Some clones are absent from its copies; in checked studies, under half trace to an unresolved V gene, and the reason for the others is unknown. The sample table holds tens of thousands of clones, of which 95% to 98% were seen once. 0.16% of the sample rests with the top ten.

The receptor was derived from a human donor in good health. Sequencing input: T cells isolated from PBMCs. The rearrangement joined TRBV10-2 to TRBJ1-3, with the D gene uncertain. The CDR3 sequence is CASSEAGSSGNTIYF. In nucleotides, the sequence is TGCGCCAGCAGTGAAGCGGGGAGCTCTGGAAACACCATATATTTT.